The 20 T cell receptor beta chains in this list originate from one sample, sequenced in a study of identical twins (dated by TCRdb to 2016 to 2018). Library construction relied on 5' RACE. This sample was sequenced with an Illumina HiSeq 2000. Starting from the raw public reads, TCRdb applied fastp trimming at Q25, assembled clones with MiXCR and retained in-frame beta chains. Duplicate CDR3 protein sequences are folded into a single record with the most common DNA and genes. The sample table lists just over 450,000 distinct CDR3 sequences, around 14% of them with a count of one. The leading ten clones occupy about 0.52% of the sample. These data also featured in a second study, about yellow fever vaccine responses in identical twins.

Sequencing was done on a sample of CD4+ T cells sorted from blood. These receptor sequences come from a woman aged 18-29 years in good health.

This clonotype has at least ten counts. This rearrangement joins TRBV3-1 to TRBJ1-5; tentative D call: TRBD1 (6 bases). The CDR3 runs 14 residues. Germline CDR1 and CDR2: LGHDT and YNNKEL (reference sequence). V was shortened by 0 bases and J by 7 bases, with 10 bases between the two germline ends. For the CDR3, the DNA is TGTGCCAGCAGCCAAGAGTGGGGGCGGCAGCCCCAGCATTTT. Protein: CASSQEWGRQPQHF.

This clonotype showed up just a few times. The V and J genes are TRBV12-3 or TRBV12-4 and TRBJ2-2; 7 bases are shared with TRBD1. V lost 6 bases and J lost 5; bases outside the gene matches: 9. This CDR3 is built from 15 residues. CDR3 bases: TGTGCCAGCAGCCCTAGGGGGCGCGAAACCGGGGAGCTGTTTTTT. Residues: CASSPRGRETGELFF.

The chain is built from TRBV7-9 and TRBJ2-2, with D tentatively TRBD1 or TRBD2 (5 bases each). The V and J ends lost 3 bases and 7 bases respectively, with 18 bases between them. The CDR3 sequence is 16 residues long. Germline V gives CDR1 SEHNR, CDR2 FQNEAQ (reference sequence). The CDR3 sequence is CASSFLRQGEGGELFF. In nucleotides, the CDR3 is TGTGCCAGCAGCTTCCTTCGGCAGGGCGAGGGCGGGGAGCTGTTTTTT.

This clonotype appeared a few times. J is TRBJ1-2 and V is TRBV28, with TRBD1 matching 7 bases. The length of the CDR3 is 16 residues. The germline gives CDR1 MDHEN, CDR2 SYDVKM. V trimming: 3 bases; J trimming: 4 bases; junction bases outside the gene matches: 11. CDR3 DNA: TGTGCCAGCAGTTTTACAGGGGCAGACTCCCTCTATGGCTACACCTTC. Translated: CASSFTGADSLYGYTF.

In its sample, this clonotype was seen a few times. J is TRBJ2-2 and V is TRBV7-9; D is perhaps TRBD1 or TRBD2 (5 bases each). Germline V gene lookup returns CDR1 SEHNR and CDR2 FQNEAQ (reference sequence). V lost 5 bases, J lost 5 bases, and 21 bases lay in between. This CDR3 has 17 amino acids. The CDR3 coding sequence is TGTGCCAGCAGCCCCGCCGGGACCCTAGGGAAAACCGGGGAGCTGTTTTTT. It translates to CASSPAGTLGKTGELFF.

The chain recombines TRBV7-2 with TRBJ2-7; TRBD2 is a possible D gene (6 bases). There are 16 residues in the CDR3. V lost 2 bases, J lost 1 base, and 15 bases lay in between. Germline CDR1 SGHTA, CDR2 FQGNSA. The CDR3 coding sequence is TGTGCCAGCAGCTTAAGAGGGGTAGCGGCGTCCTACGAGCAGTACTTC. It specifies CASSLRGVAASYEQYF.

The chain combines TRBV12-3 or TRBV12-4 with TRBJ2-7; D not resolved. The ends were cut back, 6 bases at V and 13 bases at J, with 25 bases in the middle. The CDR3 runs to 14 residues. The DNA of the CDR3 is TGTGCCAGCAGGTCGGTCTTAGGTCTAGGTGCAGTATACTTC. Its translation is CASRSVLGLGAVYF.

The V call is TRBV6-2 or TRBV6-3, the J call TRBJ1-5; D possibly corresponds to TRBD1 (5 bases). Looked up from germline, CDR1 is MNHEY and CDR2 is SVGEGT. Trimming stripped 4 bases from V and 2 bases from J, with 18 bases between. There are 17 residues in the CDR3. CDR3 amino acids: CASSFTGKGKGNQPQHF. CDR3 nucleotide sequence: TGTGCCAGCAGTTTTACGGGGAAGGGGAAGGGCAATCAGCCCCAGCATTTT.

This clonotype showed up just a few times. The gene calls are TRBV20-1 and TRBJ1-1; D is possibly TRBD1 (5 bases). The ends were cut back, 0 bases at V and 5 bases at J, with 10 bases in the middle. The CDR3 contains 13 residues. From germline, CDR1 is DFQATT and CDR2 SNEGSKA (reference sequence). The CDR3 DNA follows: TGCAGTGCTAGAGATCCAGGGCGAACTGAAGCTTTCTTT. This gives the protein CSARDPGRTEAFF.

The chain recombines TRBV18 with TRBJ2-1, with a weak D call TRBD2 (6 bases). Trimming removed 0 bases at V and 8 bases at J, with 17 bases between. The CDR3 totals 16 residues. Looked up from germline, CDR1 is KGHSH and CDR2 is LQKENI. CDR3 amino acids: CASSPPTYGGGYEQFF. The CDR3 DNA reads as TGTGCCAGCTCACCACCAACCTACGGGGGAGGCTATGAGCAGTTCTTC.

A few counts support this clonotype. The chain links TRBV24-1 to TRBJ2-2, with TRBD1 matching 7 bases. V lost 0 bases and J lost 1; bases outside the gene matches: 1. The CDR3 runs to 16 residues. CDR1 is KGHDR and CDR2 is SFDVKD in the germline V gene. CDR3 in DNA: TGTGCCACCAGTGATTTGGGGACAGTGAACACCGGGGAGCTGTTTTTT. Its translation: CATSDLGTVNTGELFF.

The chain couples TRBV27 to TRBJ2-6; TRBD1 matches 7 bases. Germline values: CDR1 MNHEY, CDR2 SMNVEV (reference sequence). With V trimmed by 6 bases and J by 1 base, 15 bases remained unmatched. This CDR3 has 19 residues. CDR3 nucleotide sequence: TGTGCCAGCAGCCCAAGATTCCGGGACAGTAGATCTGGGGCCAACGTCCTGACTTTC. This codes for CASSPRFRDSRSGANVLTF.

This clonotype was found a few times. The chain combines TRBV27 with TRBJ2-7, with D tentatively TRBD1 or TRBD2 (5 bases each). CDR3 length equals 14 residues. The V end was cut by 6 bases, the J end by 3 bases, with 15 bases between. The germline V gene has CDR1 MNHEY and CDR2 SMNVEV (reference sequence). CDR3 amino acids: CASSQTARGYEQYF. DNA of the CDR3: TGTGCCAGCAGCCAGACAGCGAGGGGCTACGAGCAGTACTTC.

The CDR3 spells CASSITDRVKQFF. As DNA, the CDR3 is TGTGCCAGTAGTATTACGGACAGGGTGAAGCAGTTCTTC. V and J are TRBV19 and TRBJ2-1, with 8 positions matching TRBD1. Germline CDR1 LNHDA, CDR2 SQIVND (reference sequence). The CDR3 loop spans 13 amino acids. After removal of 3 bases from V and 11 bases from J, the junction contained 6 bases not matched to a gene.

CDR3 residues: CSANTGALGSTDTQYF. CDR3 in DNA: TGCAGTGCAAACACCGGGGCACTAGGGAGCACAGATACGCAGTATTTT. V usage is TRBV20-1 and J usage is TRBJ2-3, with D possibly called TRBD1 or TRBD2 (5 bases each). Germline loops: CDR1 DFQATT, CDR2 SNEGSKA (reference sequence). CDR3 length equals 16 residues. V was clipped by 6 bases and J by 0 bases, with 19 bases between them.

The genes are TRBV24-1 and TRBJ2-1; D is undetermined. The germline V and J ends were trimmed by 0 bases and 0 bases, with 8 bases remaining between them. The CDR3 is made up of 16 amino acids. Germline CDR1 is KGHDR and CDR2 is SFDVKD. The DNA of the CDR3 is TGTGCCACCAGTGATTTGATAGCAAGCTCCTACAATGAGCAGTTCTTC. This sequence encodes CATSDLIASSYNEQFF.

This clonotype was detected many times. One end of the junction does not line up with germline, which may come from a read error. The rearrangement links TRBV5-1 to TRBJ2-3; TRBD1 matches 7 bases. This CDR3 region has 13 residues. Germline values: CDR1 SGHRS, CDR2 YFSETQ. The CDR3 DNA sequence: TGTGCCAGCAGCCCAGGGGGAACAGATACGCAGTATTTT. It yields the protein CASSPGGTDTQYF.

This chain joins TRBV4-3 and TRBJ2-3; 8 bases fit TRBD2. Germline-derived CDR1 and CDR2 are LGHNA and YSLEER. CDR3 length: 17 amino acids. J was trimmed by 2 bases and V by 3 bases; bases with no gene match: 10. CDR3 in DNA: TGCGCCAGCAGCCAGATGACGGGACTAGGATTCACAGATACGCAGTATTTT. It translates to CASSQMTGLGFTDTQYF.

V gene TRBV7-6 combines with J gene TRBJ2-5; D may match TRBD1 or TRBD2 (5 bases each). Trimming removed 2 bases from V and 5 bases from J, with 15 bases in between. The CDR3 consists of 15 residues. Germline CDR1 SGHVS, CDR2 FNYEAQ. The chain's CDR3 is CASSLRGVWGETQYF. In DNA form, the CDR3 reads TGTGCCAGCAGCTTAAGAGGGGTATGGGGGGAGACCCAGTACTTC.

The chain recombines TRBV20-1 with TRBJ2-3, with D perhaps matching TRBD2 (5 bases). Trimming took 3 bases from V and 2 from J, leaving 15 bases between them. The CDR3 has 15 residues. Germline-derived CDR1 and CDR2 are DFQATT and SNEGSKA (reference sequence). This chain's CDR3 is CSASGRAQNTDTQYF. The CDR3 DNA is TGCAGTGCTAGTGGGCGGGCCCAAAACACAGATACGCAGTATTTT.